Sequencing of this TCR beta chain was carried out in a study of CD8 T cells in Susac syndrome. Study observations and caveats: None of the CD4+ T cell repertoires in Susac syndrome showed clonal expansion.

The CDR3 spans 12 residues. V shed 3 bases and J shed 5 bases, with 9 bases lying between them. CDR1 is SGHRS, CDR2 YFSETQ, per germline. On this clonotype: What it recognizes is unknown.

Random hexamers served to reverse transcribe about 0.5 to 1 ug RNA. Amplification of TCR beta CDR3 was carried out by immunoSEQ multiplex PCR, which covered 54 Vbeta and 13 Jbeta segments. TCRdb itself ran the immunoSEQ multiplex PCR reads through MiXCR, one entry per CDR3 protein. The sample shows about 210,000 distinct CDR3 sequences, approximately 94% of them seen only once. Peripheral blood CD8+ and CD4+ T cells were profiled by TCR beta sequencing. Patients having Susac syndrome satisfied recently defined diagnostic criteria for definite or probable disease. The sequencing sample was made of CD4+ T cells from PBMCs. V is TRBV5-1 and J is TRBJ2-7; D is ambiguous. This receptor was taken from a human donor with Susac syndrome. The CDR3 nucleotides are TGCGCCAGCAGCTCGGTCGACGACGAGCAGTACTTC. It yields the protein CASSSVDDEQYF.